This T cell receptor beta chain was recorded in a study of shared clonotypes between healthy human individuals. Study at large: Every donor yielded three CD4 naive, three CD4 memory, two CD8 naive and one CD8 memory plate. The study, taken as a whole, reports: What naive subsets generally showed was a larger estimated richness than memory subsets showed. It was the non-shared clonotypes that had lower generation probabilities than clonotypes shared by all four donors.

This CDR3 has 13 amino acids. Germline CDR1 and CDR2: MNHEY and SVGAGI. The V end lost 5 bases, the J end lost 2 bases, and 9 bases lay between the germline ends. A deep-level run was used for the assay. Only in-frame clones appear in the TCRdb table, and some are missing; sequencing was by immunoSEQ multiplex PCR. The table records millions of clones, more than 80% of them present only once. As to this clone: What it binds is unknown.

The chain joins TRBV6-5 to TRBJ1-2; D gene unclear. The receptor's source is a man aged 18 to 30 in good health. Some clones in this sample may be carry-over from other donors' samples. The sample taken for sequencing was naive CD4+ T cells from PBMCs. Subset: CD45RA+ positively selected. CDR3 residues: CASSTNSNYGYTF. DNA of the CDR3: TGTGCCAGCAGTACTAATTCGAACTATGGCTACACCTTC.